Following are 28 T cell receptor beta chains from one sample sequenced in a study of radiotherapy plus CTLA-4 blockade in lung cancer (dated by TCRdb to about 2018). The method was the immunoSEQ multiplex PCR assay. In its TCRdb copy, this immuneACCESS table keeps in-frame sequences only and misses some clones. Where compared with another copy, unresolved V genes explain less than half of these, and the others have no known cause. A total of some 110,000 clones appear in this sample, about 83% of them only once. The ten largest clonotypes hold 4.5% to 5.5% of the sample. Sample: peripheral blood, taken from a patient treated with radiotherapy plus ipilimumab. These receptors all stem from a human donor with non-small cell lung cancer who had a partial response to radiotherapy plus ipilimumab.

The genes are TRBV18 and TRBJ2-2; 10 bases agree with TRBD2. The germline V gene has CDR1 KGHSH and CDR2 LQKENI. The length of the CDR3 is 15 residues. V lost 8 bases and J lost 2; bases outside the gene matches: 5. CDR3 in DNA: TGTGCCAGCCATACTAGCGGGATCAACACCGGGGAGCTGTTTTTT. This gives the protein CASHTSGINTGELFF.

This chain uses TRBV6-6 with TRBJ2-7, with 8 bases lining up with TRBD1. Germline V gives CDR1 MNHNY, CDR2 SVGAGI (reference sequence). V lost 5 bases and J lost 4; bases outside the gene matches: 4. The CDR3 length is 13 residues. This CDR3 reads CASSPTGDYEQYV. The CDR3 DNA follows: TGTGCCAGCAGTCCGACAGGGGATTACGAGCAGTACGTC.

V and J are TRBV29-1 and TRBJ2-5; possibly TRBD2 for D (6 bases). The CDR3 sequence is 15 residues long. Germline CDR1 is SQVTM and CDR2 is ANQGSEA. The ends were cut back, 6 bases at V and 5 bases at J, with 22 bases in the middle. CDR3 nucleotide sequence: TGCAGCGTCGAGACCCCCCGGACTAAGTCTGAGACCCAGTACTTC. Encoded protein: CSVETPRTKSETQYF.

V is TRBV15 and J is TRBJ2-5, with D unclear. V was trimmed by 0 bases and J by 1 base, leaving 9 bases between them. The germline V gene has CDR1 LNHNV and CDR2 YYDKDF (reference sequence). The CDR3 contains 15 residues. CDR3 region: CATSRDPQSQETQYF. The DNA for the CDR3 is TGTGCCACCAGCAGAGATCCGCAGTCCCAAGAGACCCAGTACTTC.

This chain uses TRBV5-6 with TRBJ2-7; D remains ambiguous. The CDR3 sequence is 16 residues long. Germline values: CDR1 SGHDT, CDR2 YYEEEE. V dropped 2 bases and J dropped 0 bases, with 15 bases sitting between them. The CDR3 here is CASSFGPWQASYEQYF. The CDR3 nucleotides are TGTGCCAGCAGCTTTGGTCCTTGGCAGGCCTCCTACGAGCAGTACTTC.

V is TRBV6-5 and J is TRBJ1-2; weak D call: TRBD1 (5 bases). V gave up 2 bases and J gave up 0 bases, with 13 bases separating them. CDR3 length: 16 residues. The germline CDR1 and CDR2 sequences are MNHEY and SVGAGI. Here the CDR3 reads CASSYQRQLANYGYTF. CDR3 nucleotide sequence: TGTGCCAGCAGTTACCAACGACAGTTAGCTAACTATGGCTACACCTTC.

This rearrangement joins TRBV11-2 to TRBJ2-1, with a tentative D call TRBD1 (6 bases). V lost 5 bases and J lost 7, with 18 bases in between. CDR1 and CDR2 (germline): SGHAT, FQNNGV. The CDR3 length is 15 residues. Here the CDR3 DNA reads TGTGCCAGCAGCCCCACGTGGGGGCGTTGGAATGAGCAGTTCTTC. Its protein product is CASSPTWGRWNEQFF.

This chain connects TRBV7-7 to TRBJ2-7; 7 nucleotides agree with TRBD2. Germline CDR1 SSHAT, CDR2 FNYEAQ (reference sequence). The CDR3 spans 17 residues. The CDR3 spells CASSLGVGRGSSYEQYV. The CDR3 DNA reads as TGTGCTAGCAGCTTAGGGGTGGGGCGGGGGAGCTCCTACGAGCAGTACGTC.

J is TRBJ2-1 and V is TRBV6-5; no definite D call. The germline V and J ends were trimmed by 10 bases and 8 bases, with 21 bases remaining between them. Germline lookup yields CDR1 MNHEY and CDR2 SVGAGI. There are 14 residues in the CDR3. CDR3 loop: CATRRGARLDEQFF. The DNA of the CDR3 is TGTGCCACCCGACGAGGAGCGCGCCTCGATGAGCAGTTCTTC.

The chain uses TRBV5-5 and TRBJ2-5; D might be TRBD2 (5 bases). The CDR3 runs 14 residues. The germline CDR1 and CDR2 sequences are SGHKS and YYEKEE (reference sequence). Trimming took off 0 bases at V and 0 bases at J, with 6 bases between the two ends. The CDR3: CASSLGGYQETQYF. CDR3 in DNA: TGTGCCAGCAGCTTGGGAGGGTACCAAGAGACCCAGTACTTC.

The chain links TRBV11-2 to TRBJ1-1, with D possibly TRBD1 on 5 matching bases. V was shortened by 4 bases and J by 4 bases, with 13 bases between the two germline ends. Per germline, CDR1 SGHAT and CDR2 FQNNGV. The CDR3 runs to 14 residues. The CDR3 protein is CASSSGGALTEAFF. DNA for the CDR3: TGTGCCAGCAGCTCCGGCGGGGCCCTCACTGAAGCTTTCTTT.

V and J are TRBV29-1 and TRBJ2-1, with 7 positions matching TRBD2. There are 13 residues in the CDR3. After removal of 8 bases from V and 7 bases from J, the junction contained 11 bases not matched to a gene. Germline lookup yields CDR1 SQVTM and CDR2 ANQGSEA. CDR3 in amino acids: CSSGGPSGNEQFF. The CDR3 DNA reads as TGCAGCTCCGGCGGGCCTAGCGGAAATGAGCAGTTCTTC.

The chain uses TRBV6-5 and TRBJ1-6; D unresolved. Per germline, CDR1 MNHEY and CDR2 SVGAGI. The CDR3 sequence is 13 residues long. V lost 8 bases to trimming and J lost 8 bases, with 13 bases between them. The CDR3 is CASGRRVDSPLHF. The CDR3 DNA follows: TGTGCCAGCGGAAGGCGGGTAGATTCACCCCTCCACTTT.

This chain joins TRBV7-8 and TRBJ2-3; a weak D match, TRBD1 (6 bases). From germline, CDR1 is SGHVS and CDR2 FQNEAQ. The V end was cut by 5 bases, the J end by 3 bases, with 15 bases between. The CDR3 loop spans 15 amino acids. The CDR3 here is CASSQNRVGTDTQYF. In DNA, the CDR3 is TGTGCCAGCAGCCAGAACAGGGTCGGTACAGATACGCAGTATTTT.

The chain uses TRBV5-1 and TRBJ2-2; the match to TRBD1 covers 11 bases. V lost 4 bases and J lost 5; bases outside the gene matches: 7. Germline CDR1 and CDR2: SGHRS and YFSETQ. This CDR3 contains 16 residues. CDR3 in amino acids: CASSLRTGGATGELFF. The CDR3 DNA sequence: TGCGCCAGCAGCCTGAGGACAGGGGGCGCAACCGGGGAGCTGTTTTTT.

V is TRBV28 and J is TRBJ2-1; 8 bases line up with TRBD2. The V and J ends lost 5 bases and 5 bases, in that order; junction bases with no gene match: 11. The CDR3 is 16 residues long. Germline V gives CDR1 MDHEN, CDR2 SYDVKM. In DNA form, the CDR3 reads TGTGCCAGCAGTCCCCGGACTAGCTCAACGAACAATGAGCAGTTCTTC. It encodes CASSPRTSSTNNEQFF.

V gene TRBV13 combines with J gene TRBJ2-5; 8 bases match TRBD2. Germline CDR1 and CDR2: PRHDT and FYEKMQ (reference sequence). CDR3 length equals 19 residues. J was trimmed by 4 bases and V by 5 bases; bases with no gene match: 21. CDR3 loop: CASSPTFLAGGSGGETQYF. Here the CDR3 DNA reads TGTGCCAGCAGCCCGACGTTTCTGGCGGGAGGATCGGGAGGAGAGACCCAGTACTTC.

The chain combines TRBV19 with TRBJ2-1; TRBD2 matches 10 bases. This CDR3 region has 17 residues. Looked up from germline, CDR1 is LNHDA and CDR2 is SQIVND (reference sequence). The trim removed 2 bases at V and 5 bases at J, leaving 9 bases unmatched. The DNA for the CDR3 is TGTGCCAGTAGTATATTCGGAGCGGGAGGGCCAGACAATGAGCAGTTCTTC. Translating gives CASSIFGAGGPDNEQFF.

The chain links TRBV9 to TRBJ1-6; D ambiguous. Germline CDR1 SGDLS, CDR2 YYNGEE. The CDR3 length is 16 residues. V was clipped by 0 bases and J by 0 bases, with 7 bases between them. CDR3 loop: CASSVGGSSYNSPLHF. DNA for the CDR3: TGTGCCAGCAGCGTAGGAGGGAGCTCCTATAATTCACCCCTCCACTTT.

This chain uses TRBV10-1 with TRBJ2-1; maybe TRBD2 (6 bases). Trimming took 7 bases from V and 8 from J, leaving 12 bases between them. The CDR3 extends over 12 amino acids. The germline V gene encodes CDR1 WNHNN and CDR2 SYGVQD (reference sequence). CDR3 nucleotide sequence: TGCGCCAGCAATAGCGGATTGGATGAGCAGTTCTTC. It specifies CASNSGLDEQFF.

This clone has only one observation. This rearrangement joins TRBV5-1 to TRBJ1-4; TRBD1 matches at 7 bases. Germline V gene lookup returns CDR1 SGHRS and CDR2 YFSETQ. The CDR3 totals 13 residues. V shed 5 bases, J shed 4 bases, and the junction held 2 bases outside the gene matches. Written as DNA, the CDR3 is TGCGCCAGCAGAACAGGGGTTAATGAAAAACTGTTTTTT. Translated: CASRTGVNEKLFF.

This chain uses TRBV29-1 with TRBJ2-3; 9 bases are a match to TRBD2. CDR3 length: 15 amino acids. Germline trimming cut 8 bases from V and 6 bases from J; bases unmatched to any gene: 15. Germline CDR1 reads SQVTM; CDR2 reads ANQGSEA. CDR3 region: CSSSTGTSYGDTQYF. DNA of the CDR3: TGCAGCTCCTCCACGGGGACTAGCTATGGGGATACGCAGTATTTT.

The chain carries TRBV27 and TRBJ2-1; possibly TRBD2 for D (5 bases). The CDR3 loop spans 12 amino acids. V dropped 6 bases and J dropped 9 bases, with 12 bases sitting between them. Germline V gene lookup returns CDR1 MNHEY and CDR2 SMNVEV (reference sequence). CDR3 residues: CASSDYGSEQFF. CDR3 in DNA: TGTGCCAGCAGCGACTATGGCAGTGAGCAGTTCTTC.

CDR3 nucleotides: TGTGCCAGCAATCGAGCCGGACTAGCGGCCTACGAGCAGTACTTC. This codes for CASNRAGLAAYEQYF. The genes are TRBV6-6 and TRBJ2-7; 10 bases line up with TRBD2. V was clipped by 7 bases and J by 2 bases; unmatched bases: 8. The length of the CDR3 is 15 residues. The germline CDR1 and CDR2 sequences are MNHNY and SVGAGI (reference sequence).

The chain links TRBV5-1 to TRBJ2-1, with TRBD2 identical over 11 bases. This CDR3 is built from 15 residues. With 5 bases clipped from V and 3 bases from J, the junction kept 4 bases outside the gene matches. The germline CDR1 and CDR2 sequences are SGHRS and YFSETQ. The CDR3 region has the DNA TGCGCCAGCAGGTTAACTAGCGGGAGCTACAATGAGCAGTTCTTC. It codes for CASRLTSGSYNEQFF.

J is TRBJ2-1 and V is TRBV7-8, with 9 bases that match TRBD1. Germline loops: CDR1 SGHVS, CDR2 FQNEAQ. The CDR3 is 15 residues long. V lost 0 bases and J lost 7; bases outside the gene matches: 4. The CDR3 nucleotides are TGTGCCAGCAGCTTAGCTGCGACAGGGGGGAATGAGCAGTTCTTC. Translating gives CASSLAATGGNEQFF. Full variable domain (rest looked up from reference TRBV7-8 and TRBJ2-1): GAGVSQSPRYKVAKRGQDVALRCDPISGHVSLFWYQQALGQGPEFLTYFQNEAQLDKSGLPSDRFFAERPEGSVSTLKIQRTQQEDSAVYLCASSLAATGGNEQFFGPGTRLTVL.

The chain joins TRBV10-3 to TRBJ1-2; the match to TRBD1 covers 9 bases. Germline CDR1 and CDR2: ENHRY and SYGVKD. J was trimmed by 1 base and V by 9 bases; bases with no gene match: 3. The CDR3 contains 13 residues. The CDR3 loop reads CAMGTGLNYGYTF. The CDR3 nucleotides are TGTGCCATGGGGACAGGGCTTAACTATGGCTACACCTTC.

The rearrangement links TRBV2 to TRBJ1-2; D uncertain. This CDR3 comprises 13 residues. Trimming left V 9 bases short and J 7 bases short, with 18 bases between. Germline CDR1 SNHLY, CDR2 FYNNEI. The CDR3 loop reads CASRPELSGGYTF. The CDR3 DNA sequence: TGTGCCAGTAGACCGGAGTTGTCGGGTGGCTACACCTTC.